The 13 T cell receptor beta chains in this list originate from one sample, sequenced in a study of blood T cells in healthy people across ages. Using a J-beta primer mix together with a sample-barcoded 5' primer, a second PCR was run for about 6 to 12 cycles. TCRdb passed the 5' RACE reads through MiXCR, listing each CDR3 protein once. The sample lists about 720,000 distinct CDR3 sequences, approximately 22% occurring once. Sequencing was done on a sample of blood. Receptor source: a man between 65 and 85 years old in good health.

There are many counts of this clonotype. The genes are TRBV20-1 and TRBJ1-4; 8 nucleotides align to TRBD1. The CDR3 runs 15 residues. V lost 7 bases, J lost 4 bases, and 11 bases stayed unmatched. CDR1 is DFQATT, CDR2 SNEGSKA, per germline (reference sequence). The CDR3 protein is CSGSHLTGGNEKLFF. As DNA, the CDR3 is TGCAGTGGCAGCCACCTCACAGGGGGTAATGAAAAACTGTTTTTT.

The V gene is TRBV3-1, the J gene TRBJ2-3; a possible D gene is TRBD1 (5 bases). In germline, CDR1 is LGHDT, CDR2 YNNKEL (reference sequence). The length of the CDR3 is 16 residues. V was trimmed by 0 bases and J by 2 bases, leaving 12 bases between them. CDR3 DNA sequence: TGTGCCAGCAGCCAAGAAGTGGACACCTACACAGATACGCAGTATTTT. This sequence encodes CASSQEVDTYTDTQYF.

The chain links TRBV7-8 to TRBJ2-5, with D perhaps matching TRBD1 or TRBD2 (5 bases each). CDR1 SGHVS and CDR2 FQNEAQ come from the germline V gene. Trimming shortened V by 5 bases and J by 5 bases, and 24 bases separated the two germline ends. The CDR3 covers 17 residues. The CDR3, as DNA: TGTGCCAGCAGCCCGCTACAGTTGGGGGTTTGGTGGGAGACCCAGTACTTC. Translating gives CASSPLQLGVWWETQYF.

The genes are TRBV7-9 and TRBJ1-4; 9 bases are shared with TRBD1. CDR3 length: 16 amino acids. J gave up 2 bases and V 5 bases, and 6 bases lay outside the gene matches. Germline CDR1 and CDR2: SEHNR and FQNEAQ (reference sequence). DNA for the CDR3: TGTGCCAGCAGCCGGGACAGGGTGGCGACTAATGAAAAACTGTTTTTT. Translation: CASSRDRVATNEKLFF.

The chain is built from TRBV4-3 and TRBJ1-3; tentatively, D is TRBD1 (5 bases). The V and J ends lost 4 bases and 14 bases respectively, with 12 bases between them. Germline-derived CDR1 and CDR2 are LGHNA and YSLEER. The CDR3 contains 11 residues. This chain's CDR3 is CASSLSGPLYF. The CDR3 nucleotides read TGCGCCAGCAGCCTATCGGGACCTCTATATTTT.

Many counts were recorded for this clonotype. The V gene is TRBV7-6, the J gene TRBJ1-2; D may be TRBD1 (6 bases). Per the germline V gene, CDR1 is SGHVS and CDR2 is FNYEAQ. V dropped 5 bases and J dropped 5 bases, with 18 bases sitting between them. The CDR3 is 15 amino acids. This CDR3 reads CASSLELGGEYGYTF. The CDR3 DNA reads TGTGCCAGCAGCCTAGAACTAGGGGGAGAGTATGGCTACACCTTC.

The chain combines TRBV16 with TRBJ1-3, with D possibly TRBD1 on 6 matching bases. The CDR3 loop spans 15 amino acids. Germline lookup yields CDR1 KGHSY and CDR2 FQNENV. V was clipped by 2 bases and J by 0 bases, with 8 bases between them. This chain's CDR3 is CASSQRGSSGNTIYF. The CDR3, as DNA: TGTGCCAGCAGCCAAAGGGGGAGCTCTGGAAACACCATATATTTT.

V gene TRBV20-1 combines with J gene TRBJ2-2; TRBD1 aligns across 8 bases. The CDR3 spans 16 residues. Germline assignment: CDR1 DFQATT and CDR2 SNEGSKA (reference sequence). The J segment lost 5 bases and the V segment lost 3 bases, leaving 11 bases of the junction unmatched. CDR3 residues: CSARGPGTGLTGELFF. The CDR3 DNA follows: TGCAGTGCTAGGGGCCCCGGGACAGGCCTTACCGGGGAGCTGTTTTTT.

This clonotype was observed many times. The CDR3 protein is CSASDTGLTNEKLFF. CDR3 bases: TGCAGTGCTAGTGACACTGGGTTAACTAATGAAAAACTGTTTTTT. The chain employs TRBV20-1 and TRBJ1-4; D gene ambiguous. Trimming took 3 bases from V and 1 from J, leaving 12 bases between them. From germline, CDR1 is DFQATT and CDR2 SNEGSKA (reference sequence). This CDR3 has 15 amino acids.

This clonotype has a handful of counts. The chain carries TRBV7-8 and TRBJ2-4; no clear D. V was pared by 0 bases and J by 7 bases, with 10 bases between. Per the germline V gene, CDR1 is SGHVS and CDR2 is FQNEAQ. CDR3 size: 14 residues. The CDR3 sequence is CASSLAGLFNIQYF. In DNA form, the CDR3 reads TGTGCCAGCAGCTTAGCGGGTCTTTTCAACATTCAGTACTTC.

V and J are TRBV5-1 and TRBJ2-7; D not certain. Germline V lookup: CDR1 SGHRS, CDR2 YFSETQ. Trimming took 4 bases from V and 5 from J, leaving 16 bases between them. The CDR3 loop spans 14 amino acids. This CDR3 is CASSPDTSLDEQYF. CDR3 bases: TGCGCCAGCAGCCCAGACACGAGTTTGGACGAGCAGTACTTC.

The chain recombines TRBV12-3 or TRBV12-4 with TRBJ2-7; TRBD2 might be the D (5 bases). Trimming cost V 6 bases and J 1 base, with 7 bases left between them. This CDR3 has 12 residues. CDR3 protein: CASRSGSYEQYF. CDR3 nucleotide sequence: TGTGCCAGCAGATCGGGGTCCTACGAGCAGTACTTC.

The CDR3 sequence is CASSIGTRLDRELFF. As DNA, the CDR3 is TGTGCCAGCAGCATTGGGACTAGATTGGATAGGGAGCTGTTTTTT. This chain joins TRBV7-2 and TRBJ2-2; 8 bases are shared with TRBD2. The CDR3 has 15 amino acids. Trimming cost V 5 bases and J 9 bases; bases outside gene matches: 11. Per germline, CDR1 SGHTA and CDR2 FQGNSA.